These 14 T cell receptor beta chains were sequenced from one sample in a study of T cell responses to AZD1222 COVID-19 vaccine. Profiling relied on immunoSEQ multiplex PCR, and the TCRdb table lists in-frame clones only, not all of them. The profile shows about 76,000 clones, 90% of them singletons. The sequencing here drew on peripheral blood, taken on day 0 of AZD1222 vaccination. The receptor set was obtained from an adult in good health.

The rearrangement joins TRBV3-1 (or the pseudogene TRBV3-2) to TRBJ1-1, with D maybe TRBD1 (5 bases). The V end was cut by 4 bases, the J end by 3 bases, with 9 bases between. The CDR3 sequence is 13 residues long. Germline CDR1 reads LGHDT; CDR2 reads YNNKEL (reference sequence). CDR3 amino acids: CASSLQGDTEAFF. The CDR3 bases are TGTGCCAGCAGCCTCCAGGGCGACACTGAAGCTTTCTTT.

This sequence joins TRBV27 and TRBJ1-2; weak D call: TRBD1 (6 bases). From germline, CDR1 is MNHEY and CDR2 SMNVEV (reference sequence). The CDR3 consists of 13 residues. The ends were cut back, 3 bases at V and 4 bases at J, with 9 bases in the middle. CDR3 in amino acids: CASSFRGGYGYTF. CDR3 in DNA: TGTGCCAGCAGTTTTAGGGGGGGCTATGGCTACACCTTC.

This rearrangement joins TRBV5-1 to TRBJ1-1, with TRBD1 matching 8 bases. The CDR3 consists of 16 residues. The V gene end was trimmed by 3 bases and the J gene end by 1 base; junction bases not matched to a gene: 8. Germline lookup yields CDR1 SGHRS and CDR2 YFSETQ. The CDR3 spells CASSSLEDRGNTEAFF. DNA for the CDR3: TGCGCCAGCAGCTCGCTAGAAGACAGGGGGAACACTGAAGCTTTCTTT.

Written as DNA, the CDR3 is TGTGCCAGCAGCCTTTACAAGGGCGATTCACCCCTCCACTTT. This codes for CASSLYKGDSPLHF. V is TRBV14 and J is TRBJ1-6; D ambiguous. V lost 4 bases to trimming and J lost 8 bases, with 12 bases between them. Germline V gives CDR1 SGHDN, CDR2 FVKESK. This CDR3 comprises 14 residues.

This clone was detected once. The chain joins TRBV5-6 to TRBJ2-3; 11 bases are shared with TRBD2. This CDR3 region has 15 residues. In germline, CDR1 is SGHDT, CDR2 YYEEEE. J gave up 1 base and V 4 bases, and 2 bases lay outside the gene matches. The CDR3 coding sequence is TGTGCCAGCAGCCCACTAGCGGGAGGCACAGATACGCAGTATTTT. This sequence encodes CASSPLAGGTDTQYF.

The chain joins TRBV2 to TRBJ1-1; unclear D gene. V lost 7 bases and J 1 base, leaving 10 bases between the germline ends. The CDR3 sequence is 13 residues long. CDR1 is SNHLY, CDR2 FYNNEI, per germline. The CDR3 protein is CASTLYGNTEAFF. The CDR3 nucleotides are TGTGCCAGCACCTTGTACGGGAACACTGAAGCTTTCTTT.

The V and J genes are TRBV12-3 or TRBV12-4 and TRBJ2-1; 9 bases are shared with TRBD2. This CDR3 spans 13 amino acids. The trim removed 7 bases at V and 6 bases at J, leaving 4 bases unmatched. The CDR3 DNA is TGTGCCAGCACCCGTAGCGGGAGCAATGAGCAGTTCTTC. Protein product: CASTRSGSNEQFF.

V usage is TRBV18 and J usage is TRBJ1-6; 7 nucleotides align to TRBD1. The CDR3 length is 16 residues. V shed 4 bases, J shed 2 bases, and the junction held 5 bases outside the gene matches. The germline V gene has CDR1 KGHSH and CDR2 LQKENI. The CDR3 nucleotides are TGTGCCAGCTCACAGACGACAGGGCCCTATAATTCACCCCTCCACTTT. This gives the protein CASSQTTGPYNSPLHF.

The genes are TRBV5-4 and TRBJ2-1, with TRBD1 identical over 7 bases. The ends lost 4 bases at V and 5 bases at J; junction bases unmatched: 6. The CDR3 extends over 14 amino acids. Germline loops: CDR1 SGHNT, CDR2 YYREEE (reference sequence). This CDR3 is CASSPRTGDNEQFF. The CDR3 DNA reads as TGTGCCAGCAGCCCGCGGACAGGAGACAATGAGCAGTTCTTC.

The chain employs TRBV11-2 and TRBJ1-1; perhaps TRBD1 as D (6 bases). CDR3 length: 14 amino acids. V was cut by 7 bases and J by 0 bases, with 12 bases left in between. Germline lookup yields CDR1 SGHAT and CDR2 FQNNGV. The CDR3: CASNPGELNTEAFF. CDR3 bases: TGTGCCAGCAACCCAGGGGAGCTGAACACTGAAGCTTTCTTT. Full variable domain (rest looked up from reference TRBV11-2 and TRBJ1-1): EAGVAQSPRYKIIEKRQSVAFWCNPISGHATLYWYQQILGQGPKLLIQFQNNGVVDDSQLPKDRFSAERLKGVDSTLKIQPAKLEDSAVYLCASNPGELNTEAFFGQGTRLTVV.

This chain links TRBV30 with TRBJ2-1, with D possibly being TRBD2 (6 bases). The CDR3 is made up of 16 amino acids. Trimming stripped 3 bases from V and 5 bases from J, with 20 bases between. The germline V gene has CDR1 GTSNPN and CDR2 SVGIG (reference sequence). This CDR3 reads CAWSVTLAAKNNEQFF. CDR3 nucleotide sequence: TGTGCCTGGAGCGTTACTTTAGCGGCAAAGAACAATGAGCAGTTCTTC.

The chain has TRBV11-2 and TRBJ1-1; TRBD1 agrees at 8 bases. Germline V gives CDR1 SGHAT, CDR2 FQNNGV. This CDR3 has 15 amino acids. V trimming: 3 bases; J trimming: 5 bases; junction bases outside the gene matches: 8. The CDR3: CASSFSDRVRTEAFF. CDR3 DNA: TGTGCCAGCAGCTTTTCGGACAGGGTCAGGACTGAAGCTTTCTTT.

CDR3 DNA sequence: TGTGCCAGCAGTTACTCGACACAACAGGTGCCGAACACTGAAGCTTTCTTT. This encodes CASSYSTQQVPNTEAFF. This chain joins TRBV6-2 or TRBV6-3 and TRBJ1-1; tentatively, D is TRBD1 (5 bases). V was pared by 0 bases and J by 1 base, with 15 bases between. The length of the CDR3 is 17 residues. Germline V gene data show CDR1 as MNHEY and CDR2 as SVGEGT.

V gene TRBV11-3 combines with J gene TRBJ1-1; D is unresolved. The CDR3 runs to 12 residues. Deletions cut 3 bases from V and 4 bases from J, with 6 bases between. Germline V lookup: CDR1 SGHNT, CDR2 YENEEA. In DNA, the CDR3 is TGTGCCAGCAGCTTTGGTGGCACTGAAGCTTTCTTT. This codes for CASSFGGTEAFF.